These 5 T cell receptor beta chains were sequenced from one sample in a study of cytomegalovirus exposure and HLA in healthy donors. The PCR ran on 60 Vbeta and 13 Jbeta primers. Assay used: immunoSEQ multiplex PCR; TCRdb lists only in-frame clones, some missing. The repertoire includes about 120,000 clones, around 78% of them detected once, and less than 4% sits in the top ten. Sequencing was performed on PBMCs. These TCRs come from a young woman in good health and CMV-seropositive.

The chain carries TRBV5-1 and TRBJ1-1; TRBD1 aligns across 7 bases. Germline trimming cut 4 bases from V and 7 bases from J; bases unmatched to any gene: 7. Per the germline V gene, CDR1 is SGHRS and CDR2 is YFSETQ. CDR3 length: 13 amino acids. CDR3 bases: TGCGCCAGCAGCAAGACAGGGAGCCATGAAGCTTTCTTT. Translation gives CASSKTGSHEAFF. Using reference TRBV5-1 and TRBJ1-1 for the parts outside the CDR3, the full variable domain is KAGVTQTPRYLIKTRGQQVTLSCSPISGHRSVSWYQQTPGQGLQFLFEYFSETQRNKGNFPGRFSGRQFSNSRSEMNVSTLELGDSALYLCASSKTGSHEAFFGQGTRLTVV.

The chain recombines TRBV2 with TRBJ1-5; 9 bases match TRBD1. CDR1 and CDR2 (germline): SNHLY, FYNNEI. This CDR3 is built from 15 residues. Germline trimming cut 6 bases from V and 6 bases from J; bases unmatched to any gene: 9. The DNA of the CDR3 is TGTGCCAGCAGGCTTACTACAGGGGGCAGTCAGCCCCAGCATTTT. Residues: CASRLTTGGSQPQHF.

The chain joins TRBV7-8 to TRBJ2-6, with D possibly matching TRBD1 (5 bases). Germline CDR1 reads SGHVS; CDR2 reads FQNEAQ. V was cut by 1 base and J by 0 bases, with 7 bases left in between. The CDR3 has 16 residues. CDR3 residues: CASSLEDSSGANVLTF. CDR3 nucleotides: TGTGCCAGCAGCTTAGAAGACAGCTCTGGGGCCAACGTCCTGACTTTC.

V gene TRBV6-4 combines with J gene TRBJ1-1; D ambiguous. Deletions cut 6 bases from V and 3 bases from J, with 11 bases between. The CDR3 has 13 amino acids. Germline CDR1 is MRHNA and CDR2 is SNTAGT. The CDR3 is CASSLRTDTEAFF. Here the CDR3 DNA reads TGTGCCAGCAGCCTCCGGACTGACACTGAAGCTTTCTTT.

The chain uses TRBV27 and TRBJ2-5; TRBD1 matches at 9 bases. With 6 bases clipped from V and 4 bases from J, the junction kept 9 bases outside the gene matches. Germline V gene sequence: CDR1 MNHEY, CDR2 SMNVEV (reference sequence). The CDR3 is 15 residues long. CDR3 protein: CASSSTNRGPETQYF. In DNA, the CDR3 is TGTGCCAGCAGCTCGACCAACAGGGGGCCAGAGACCCAGTACTTC.